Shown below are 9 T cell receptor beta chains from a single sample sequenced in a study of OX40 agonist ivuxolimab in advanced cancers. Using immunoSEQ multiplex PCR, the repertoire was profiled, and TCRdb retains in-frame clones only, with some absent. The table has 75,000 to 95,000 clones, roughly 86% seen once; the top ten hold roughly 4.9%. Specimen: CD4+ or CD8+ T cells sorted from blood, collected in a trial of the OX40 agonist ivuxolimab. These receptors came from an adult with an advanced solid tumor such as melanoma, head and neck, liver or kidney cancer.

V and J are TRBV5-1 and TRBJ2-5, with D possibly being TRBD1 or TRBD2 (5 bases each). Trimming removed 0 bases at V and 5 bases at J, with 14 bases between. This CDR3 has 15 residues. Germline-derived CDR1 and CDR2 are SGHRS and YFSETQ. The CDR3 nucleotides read TGCGCCAGCAGCTTGGAGGGACGGGGATTGGAGACCCAGTACTTC. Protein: CASSLEGRGLETQYF.

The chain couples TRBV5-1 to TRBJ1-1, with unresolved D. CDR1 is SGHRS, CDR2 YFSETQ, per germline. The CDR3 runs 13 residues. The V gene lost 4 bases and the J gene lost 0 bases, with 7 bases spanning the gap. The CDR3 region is CASSVDLNTEAFF. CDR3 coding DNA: TGCGCCAGCAGCGTTGACCTGAACACTGAAGCTTTCTTT.

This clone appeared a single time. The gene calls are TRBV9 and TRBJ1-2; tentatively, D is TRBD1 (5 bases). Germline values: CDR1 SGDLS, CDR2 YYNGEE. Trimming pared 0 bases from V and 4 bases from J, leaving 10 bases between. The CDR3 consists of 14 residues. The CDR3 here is CASSVDQGSYGYTF. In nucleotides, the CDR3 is TGTGCCAGCAGCGTAGACCAGGGAAGCTATGGCTACACCTTC.

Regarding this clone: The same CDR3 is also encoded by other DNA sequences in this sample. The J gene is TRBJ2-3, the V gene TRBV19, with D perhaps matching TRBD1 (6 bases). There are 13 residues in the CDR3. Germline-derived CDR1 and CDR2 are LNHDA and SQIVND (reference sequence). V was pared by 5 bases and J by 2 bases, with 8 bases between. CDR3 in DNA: TGTGCCAGTAGTTGGACAGTCACAGATACGCAGTATTTT. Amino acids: CASSWTVTDTQYF.

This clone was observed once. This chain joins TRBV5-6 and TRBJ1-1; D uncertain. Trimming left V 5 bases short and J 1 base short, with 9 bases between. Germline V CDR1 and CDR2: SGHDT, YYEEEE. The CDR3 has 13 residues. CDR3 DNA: TGTGCCAGCAGTTATACAAGGAACACTGAAGCTTTCTTT. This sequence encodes CASSYTRNTEAFF.

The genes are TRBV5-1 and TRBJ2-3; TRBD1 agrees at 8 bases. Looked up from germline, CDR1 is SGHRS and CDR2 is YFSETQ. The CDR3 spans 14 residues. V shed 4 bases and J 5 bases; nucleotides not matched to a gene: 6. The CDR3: CASSLGTGRDTQYF. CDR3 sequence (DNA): TGCGCCAGCAGCCTTGGGACAGGACGAGATACGCAGTATTTT. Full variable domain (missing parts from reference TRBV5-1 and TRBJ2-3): KAGVTQTPRYLIKTRGQQVTLSCSPISGHRSVSWYQQTPGQGLQFLFEYFSETQRNKGNFPGRFSGRQFSNSRSEMNVSTLELGDSALYLCASSLGTGRDTQYFGPGTRLTVL.

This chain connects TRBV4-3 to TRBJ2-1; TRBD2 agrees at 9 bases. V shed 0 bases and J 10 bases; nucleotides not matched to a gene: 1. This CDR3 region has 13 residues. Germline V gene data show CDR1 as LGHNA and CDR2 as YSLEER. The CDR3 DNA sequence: TGCGCCAGCAGCCAAGATAGCGGGAGAGAGCAGTTCTTC. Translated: CASSQDSGREQFF.

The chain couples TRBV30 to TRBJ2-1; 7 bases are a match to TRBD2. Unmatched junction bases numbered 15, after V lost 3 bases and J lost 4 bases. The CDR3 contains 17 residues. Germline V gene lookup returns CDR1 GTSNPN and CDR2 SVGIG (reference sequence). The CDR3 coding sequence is TGTGCCTGGAGCGACCTCCGAGGGGCTAGCGGTTACAATGAGCAGTTCTTC. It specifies CAWSDLRGASGYNEQFF.

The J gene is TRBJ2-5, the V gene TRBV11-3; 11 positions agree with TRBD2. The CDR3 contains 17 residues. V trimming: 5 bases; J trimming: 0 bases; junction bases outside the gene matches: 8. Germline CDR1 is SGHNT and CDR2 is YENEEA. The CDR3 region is CASSPKWTSGYQETQYF. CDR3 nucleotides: TGTGCCAGCAGCCCCAAGTGGACTAGCGGGTACCAAGAGACCCAGTACTTC.